The clone carrying this TCR beta chain appeared a single time. This sample stems from a study of blood T cell repertoires in COVID-19. Study background: Both acute and convalescent COVID-19 samples were obtained from the United States, Italy and Spain.

Per the original methods: Estimation of nucleated cell counts was performed using reference gene primer amplification. The data were produced by immunoSEQ multiplex PCR, yet TCRdb's version contains in-frame clones alone and is incomplete. V, J and clone size reflect that table, while D and trimming were determined from the DNA. The data contain around 68,000 clones, around 90% of them seen just once; the ten biggest clones take up approximately 7%. V lost 0 bases, J lost 5 bases, and 8 bases stayed unmatched. The V gene's germline CDR1 is SQVTM and CDR2 ANQGSEA. CDR3 length: 15 amino acids. This sequence originates from a man aged 50-59 years with active COVID-19. This chain joins TRBV29-1 and TRBJ2-5; 8 bases line up with TRBD1. Specimen: peripheral blood. The chain's CDR3 is CSVEDPFRGRETQYF. DNA for the CDR3: TGCAGCGTTGAAGATCCTTTCAGGGGGCGGGAGACCCAGTACTTC.